The rows below give T cell receptor beta chains drawn from one sample of a study of CD8+CD57+ T cells in acquired aplastic anemia. From the reads, TCRdb called clonotypes with MiXCR, one entry per CDR3 protein. The data show around 430,000 distinct CDR3 sequences, around a third seen once. The sequenced material came from sorted CD4+, CD8+, or CD8+CD57+ T cells (not recorded which) from PBMCs. These receptors were collected from a human donor with aplastic anemia. The CDR3 runs from the conserved cysteine through the conserved F or W. A D gene is named only where the DNA matches it firmly. The size entry is marked missing in some rows and otherwise reads once, few, many or a size class.

d_call,v_call,j_call,clone_size,cdr3_nt,cdr3_aa
NA,TRBV20-1,TRBJ1-6,few,TGCAGTGCTAGAGATCTTCCGGACACCGATTCACCCCTCCACTTT,CSARDLPDTDSPLHF
NA,TRBV6-1,TRBJ1-5,few,TGTGCCAGCACGGAGAGCAATCAGCCCCAGCATTTT,CASTESNQPQHF
TRBD1,TRBV4-1,TRBJ2-1,NA,TGCGCCAGCAGCCAAGCTCCGCGACAAACAGGGGGCATGGACAATGAGCAGTTCTTC,CASSQAPRQTGGMDNEQFF
NA,TRBV7-9,TRBJ1-3,few,TGTGCCAGCAGCTTAGGTCTGAACTCTGGAAACACCATATATTTT,CASSLGLNSGNTIYF
NA,TRBV2,TRBJ1-6,many,TGTGCCAGCAGTGAAGTCGGGGCACCCCTCCACTTT,CASSEVGAPLHF
NA,TRBV9,TRBJ1-2,many,TGTGCCAGCAGCCCCCTGTTAGACGTCACTGGCTACACCTTC,CASSPLLDVTGYTF
NA,TRBV7-2,TRBJ1-6,NA,TGTGCCAGCAGCCCCGGAGGTGCGGAAAATTCACCCCTCCACTTT,CASSPGGAENSPLHF
NA,TRBV5-6,TRBJ1-3,NA,TGTGCCAGCAGTTATAGACCTGGCTGGTCGAACACCATATATTTT,CASSYRPGWSNTIYF
TRBD1,TRBV20-1,TRBJ1-2,many,TGCAGTGCTATCTCACAGGGGACCTATGGCTACACCTTC,CSAISQGTYGYTF
NA,TRBV2,TRBJ2-7,few,TGTGCCAGCAGTGAATTAACAGGTATTCGGTCCTACGAGCAGTACTTC,CASSELTGIRSYEQYF
TRBD1,TRBV2,TRBJ2-7,NA,TGTGCCAGCAGTGCATCAACCGGGACAGGGGGCGAGAAGCAGTACTTC,CASSASTGTGGEKQYF
NA,TRBV19,TRBJ1-3,NA,TGTGCCAGTAGTATAAGGGGTGGGGTCGGAAGCTCTGGAAACACCATATATTTT,CASSIRGGVGSSGNTIYF
TRBD1,TRBV15,TRBJ2-7,NA,TGTGCTCCCTCGGCAGGGGGAGTAAGTGGCGAGCAGTACTTC,CAPSAGGVSGEQYF
NA,TRBV27,TRBJ2-7,NA,TGTGCCAGCAGAAGCAGGGGATTCTACGAGCAGTACTTC,CASRSRGFYEQYF
NA,TRBV2,TRBJ2-7,NA,TGTGCCAGCAGCGAACTGGTTGGGGGCTCCAGCGAGCAGTACTTC,CASSELVGGSSEQYF
TRBD1,TRBV5-1,TRBJ2-7,NA,TGCGCCAGCAGCTTAACCGGGACAGGGTACCACGGGCAGTACTTC,CASSLTGTGYHGQYF
TRBD1,TRBV29-1,TRBJ1-2,NA,TGCAGCGCGGGACAGGGGGTTGGCTACACCTTC,CSAGQGVGYTF
NA,TRBV2,TRBJ2-5,NA,TGTGCCAGCAGTGAAGGCCCGGGCAGCCAAGAGACCCAGTACTTC,CASSEGPGSQETQYF
NA,TRBV2,TRBJ1-5,NA,TGTGCCAGCAGTGAGGCCAGTGGTAATCAGCCCCAGCATTTT,CASSEASGNQPQHF
NA,TRBV9,TRBJ1-4,NA,TGTGCCAGCAGCCCCGGGGGTGCAACTAATGAAAAACTGTTTTTT,CASSPGGATNEKLFF
NA,TRBV10-3,TRBJ2-1,many,TGTGCCATCAGTGAACAAGCGGGCATGGCCTACAATGAGCAGTTCTTC,CAISEQAGMAYNEQFF
TRBD1,TRBV6-1,TRBJ2-7,few,TGTGCCAGCAGTGAAGAGAGAAGGGGGCGTGGCCACGAGCAGTACTTC,CASSEERRGRGHEQYF
TRBD2,TRBV5-1,TRBJ2-5,NA,TGCGCCAGCAGCTCGGGACTAGCGGTCCCGATAGGGGGGCGAACGGAGACCCAGTACTTC,CASSSGLAVPIGGRTETQYF
NA,TRBV9,TRBJ2-3,many,TGTGCCAGCAGCGTAGATCTTAGCGGAGCAACAGATACGCAGTATTTT,CASSVDLSGATDTQYF
NA,TRBV24-1,TRBJ2-3,many,TGTGCCACCAGTGAGGGGGGATTCGGCACAGATACGCAGTATTTT,CATSEGGFGTDTQYF
TRBD2,TRBV7-9,TRBJ2-5,NA,TGTGCCAGCAGCTTGACTAGCGGGGGAATCCAAGAGACCCAGTACTTC,CASSLTSGGIQETQYF
TRBD1,TRBV7-2,TRBJ2-3,few,TGTGCCAGCAGCCGGGGACAGGGGGCCACAGATACGCAGTATTTT,CASSRGQGATDTQYF
NA,TRBV5-1,TRBJ1-4,NA,TGCGCCAGCAGCCTGATAGGGGGAGGGGAAAAACTGTTTTTT,CASSLIGGGEKLFF
NA,TRBV25-1,TRBJ2-1,many,TGTGCCAGCAGTGACCAACGGGCACTGAGCTACAATGAGCAGTTCTTC,CASSDQRALSYNEQFF
NA,TRBV3-1,TRBJ1-1,NA,TGTGCCAGCAGACCTCGGGGAGACACTGAAGCTTTCTTT,CASRPRGDTEAFF
NA,TRBV7-8,TRBJ1-6,many,TGTGCCAGCAGCTCAAGGTCACTCCCGAGAAATTCACCCCTCCACTTT,CASSSRSLPRNSPLHF
TRBD2,TRBV5-1,TRBJ2-5,NA,TGCGCCAGCAGCCCGGGACTAGCGGGGGACTTGGTGGAGACCCAGTACTTC,CASSPGLAGDLVETQYF
TRBD2,TRBV10-1,TRBJ2-1,NA,TGTGCCATCAGTGTCAGCGGGAGGGAGGATGAGCAGTTCTTC,CAISVSGREDEQFF
TRBD2,TRBV20-1,TRBJ2-3,NA,TGCAGTGCTAGAGATCGGCGGGGGGGATACACAGATACGCAGTATTTT,CSARDRRGGYTDTQYF
NA,TRBV15,TRBJ2-5,many,TGTGCCACCAGCAGCTCAGGGTCAGGGAAAGAGACCCAGTACTTC,CATSSSGSGKETQYF
TRBD2,TRBV9,TRBJ2-7,NA,TGTGCCAGCAGCGTAGGCTTGAGGGCCTCTATAGCGGGGGAAGTCTACGAGCAGTACTTC,CASSVGLRASIAGEVYEQYF
TRBD2,TRBV25-1,TRBJ2-1,NA,TGTGCCAGCTCATCACAGCCGGGACTAGGTCGGAATGAGCAGTTCTTC,CASSSQPGLGRNEQFF
TRBD1,TRBV19,TRBJ2-6,NA,TGTGCCAGTAGTTTTCGACAGGGTAAAAACTCTGGGGCCAACGTCCTGACTTTC,CASSFRQGKNSGANVLTF
TRBD1,TRBV7-9,TRBJ1-5,many,TGTGCCAGCAGCGAGACAGGGGGTCCCAATCAGCCCCAGCATTTT,CASSETGGPNQPQHF
NA,TRBV6-1,TRBJ2-1,few,TGTGCCAGCTCAACTCTAGCAGCAGAGTACAATGAGCAGTTCTTC,CASSTLAAEYNEQFF
NA,TRBV20-1,TRBJ1-1,few,TGCAGTGCCCGGCGGAGACTGAACACTGAAGCTTTCTTT,CSARRRLNTEAFF
TRBD1,TRBV20-1,TRBJ1-1,NA,TGCAGTGCTAGAGATCTCCGGGACAGCGGAGGGAACACTGAAGCTTTCTTT,CSARDLRDSGGNTEAFF
TRBD1,TRBV7-9,TRBJ1-1,many,TGTGCCAGCAGCCCCACAGGGGTTGGCACTGAAGCTTTCTTT,CASSPTGVGTEAFF
TRBD2,TRBV15,TRBJ2-3,NA,TGTGCCACCAGCATATGGACTAGCGGGGGGCTGGATACGCAGTATTTT,CATSIWTSGGLDTQYF
NA,TRBV19,TRBJ1-2,many,TGTGCCAGAGCTAGGACTGTTTGGTATGGCTACACCTTC,CARARTVWYGYTF
TRBD1,TRBV6-9,TRBJ1-5,few,TGTGCCAGCAGTTCCGGACAGGGGGCGATCGAAAGGTATCAGCCCCAGCATTTT,CASSSGQGAIERYQPQHF
TRBD1,TRBV6-2/TRBV6-3,TRBJ2-7,NA,TGTGCCAGCAAATATATGGGACAGGGGGAGCAGTACTTC,CASKYMGQGEQYF
TRBD1,TRBV7-9,TRBJ1-1,many,TGTGCCAGCAGCCGGGACAGCCGGCTCGTTCCGGTAGCTTTCTTT,CASSRDSRLVPVAFF
NA,TRBV11-2,TRBJ1-2,many,TGTGCCAGCAGCGGGAGAGGGGACGGGCGCCCCTATGGCTACACCTTC,CASSGRGDGRPYGYTF
NA,TRBV20-1,TRBJ2-6,few,TGCAGTGCTAGAGACAGGATGAATGGGGCCAACGTCCTGACTTTC,CSARDRMNGANVLTF
NA,TRBV10-3,TRBJ2-5,many,TGTGCCATCAGTGGCCCGACACTCCAAGAGACCCAGTACTTC,CAISGPTLQETQYF
NA,TRBV20-1,TRBJ1-3,many,TGCATTGGAAACACCATATATTTT,CIGNTIYF
TRBD1,TRBV24-1,TRBJ1-2,many,TGTGCCACCAGTCGGACAGGGAAGTATGGCTACACCTTC,CATSRTGKYGYTF
NA,TRBV6-1,TRBJ2-7,NA,TGTGCCAGCAGCAAATACAGGGAGAGCTCCTACGAGCAGTACTTC,CASSKYRESSYEQYF
TRBD1,TRBV28,TRBJ2-7,few,TGTGCCAGCAGTTCAATTTACAGGGGGTTGGGCGAGCAGTACTTC,CASSSIYRGLGEQYF
NA,TRBV11-1,TRBJ1-3,NA,TGTGCCAGCAGCTCGGGGACGGACTCTGGAAACACCATATATTTT,CASSSGTDSGNTIYF
NA,TRBV2,TRBJ2-7,many,TGTGCCACCAAGCAGGGACCCGTGCGTGGATTCGAGCAGTACTTC,CATKQGPVRGFEQYF